A single sample is the source of the 27 T cell receptor beta chains below, sequenced in a study of control samples from healthy donors and cancer patients. Sequencing was performed with immunoSEQ multiplex PCR; in TCRdb, only in-frame clones are kept and a portion is missing. Of about 220,000 clones listed, over 90% are singletons. The sequencing input was blood. These receptors all come from a man in his fifties or sixties in good health.

The chain recombines TRBV7-8 with TRBJ1-5; 8 bases map to TRBD1. CDR3 length equals 15 residues. CDR1 and CDR2 from the germline V gene are SGHVS and FQNEAQ. Trimming at V came to 4 bases and at J to 3 bases, leaving 5 bases not matched to a gene. CDR3 region: CASSSQTGVNQPQHF. The CDR3 DNA reads as TGTGCCAGCAGCTCACAGACAGGGGTCAATCAGCCCCAGCATTTT.

The chain carries TRBV7-2 and TRBJ1-2; D is unclear. Germline CDR1 is SGHTA and CDR2 is FQGNSA. Between the trimmed V and J ends, which lost 2 bases and 6 bases, there was a span of 10 bases. This CDR3 has 13 residues. The CDR3 bases are TGTGCCAGCAGCTTAATTTTCCGGGATGGCTACACCTTC. Amino acid sequence: CASSLIFRDGYTF.

The chain couples TRBV11-2 to TRBJ1-2, with unresolved D. Trimming took 4 bases from V and 1 from J, leaving 13 bases between them. The V gene's germline CDR1 is SGHAT and CDR2 FQNNGV. The CDR3 sequence is 15 residues long. This chain's CDR3 is CASSSHQWVNYGYTF. Here the CDR3 DNA reads TGTGCCAGCAGCTCCCACCAATGGGTTAACTATGGCTACACCTTC.

CDR3 nucleotide sequence: TGCGCCAGCAGAAGGGACGGAAGCTCCTACGAGCAGTACGTC. Its translation is CASRRDGSSYEQYV. The chain recombines TRBV5-1 with TRBJ2-7; D tentatively reads TRBD1 or TRBD2 (5 bases each). The V and J ends lost 5 bases and 0 bases respectively, with 12 bases between them. The CDR3 consists of 14 residues. The germline gives CDR1 SGHRS, CDR2 YFSETQ.

The V and J genes are TRBV4-1 and TRBJ2-5; D may match TRBD1 or TRBD2 (6 bases each). The germline CDR1 and CDR2 sequences are MGHRA and YSYEKL. Trimming cost V 0 bases and J 4 bases, with 21 bases left between them. The CDR3 contains 18 residues. CDR3 sequence reads: CASSQDRGVRGDPETQYF. The CDR3 DNA sequence: TGCGCCAGCAGCCAAGATAGGGGAGTGAGGGGGGACCCAGAGACCCAGTACTTC.

V and J are TRBV10-2 and TRBJ1-1; possible D gene TRBD1, 5 bases. Germline V gene data show CDR1 as WSHSY and CDR2 as SAAADI. The CDR3 runs to 16 residues. Trimming took 0 bases from V and 0 from J, leaving 11 bases between them. The DNA for the CDR3 is TGCGCCAGCAGTGAGTCCAGGGAAAGGATGAACACTGAAGCTTTCTTT. Translated: CASSESRERMNTEAFF.

The chain recombines TRBV3-1 (or the pseudogene TRBV3-2) with TRBJ2-1; no clear D. V shed 2 bases and J shed 6 bases, with 5 bases lying between them. The CDR3 length is 12 residues. Germline V gene lookup returns CDR1 LGHDT and CDR2 YNNKEL (reference sequence). CDR3 loop: CASSQSSNEQFF. The CDR3, as DNA: TGTGCCAGCAGCCAAAGTAGCAATGAGCAGTTCTTC.

The V gene is TRBV18, the J gene TRBJ2-5, with D unresolved. Germline V gene sequence: CDR1 KGHSH, CDR2 LQKENI. Trimming pared 1 base from V and 0 bases from J, leaving 6 bases between. The CDR3 has 14 amino acids. CDR3 sequence reads: CASSPLADQETQYF. In DNA form, the CDR3 reads TGTGCCAGCTCACCACTTGCGGACCAAGAGACCCAGTACTTC.

This chain connects TRBV6-6 to TRBJ2-1; 10 nucleotides match TRBD1. The germline gives CDR1 MNHNY, CDR2 SVGAGI (reference sequence). CDR3 length: 15 residues. The trim removed 2 bases at V and 6 bases at J, leaving 4 bases unmatched. CDR3: CASSYPGQGVNEQFF. CDR3 DNA: TGTGCCAGCAGTTACCCCGGACAGGGGGTCAATGAGCAGTTCTTC.

The chain combines TRBV5-1 with TRBJ2-5; tentatively, D is TRBD1 (6 bases). Germline-derived CDR1 and CDR2 are SGHRS and YFSETQ. V was cut by 6 bases and J by 4 bases, with 19 bases left in between. The CDR3 is made up of 15 amino acids. CDR3 sequence: CASTRTDREVETQYF. DNA of the CDR3: TGCGCCAGCACCCGGACGGACAGAGAGGTAGAGACCCAGTACTTC.

The chain combines TRBV15 with TRBJ2-1; D is undetermined. This CDR3 contains 13 residues. Germline values: CDR1 LNHNV, CDR2 YYDKDF (reference sequence). V was clipped by 1 base and J by 9 bases, with 10 bases between them. CDR3 sequence: CATSRVKRGEQFF. DNA of the CDR3: TGTGCCACCAGCAGAGTTAAGCGCGGTGAGCAGTTCTTC.

The genes are TRBV7-2 and TRBJ2-3; the D gene could be TRBD1 or TRBD2 (5 bases each). This CDR3 has 14 amino acids. CDR1 is SGHTA and CDR2 is FQGNSA in the germline V gene. V lost 1 base and J 2 bases, leaving 7 bases between the germline ends. CDR3: CASSLGGYTDTQYF. CDR3 nucleotides: TGTGCCAGCAGCTTAGGGGGGTACACAGATACGCAGTATTTT.

In its sample, this clone was seen once. DNA of the CDR3: TGCAGTGCACGACCAGGAGGACCCCTCCACTTT. Encoded protein: CSARPGGPLHF. This chain connects TRBV20-1 to TRBJ1-6; D remains ambiguous. This CDR3 comprises 11 residues. The germline CDR1 and CDR2 sequences are DFQATT and SNEGSKA (reference sequence). V was pared by 6 bases and J by 12 bases, with 12 bases between.

V usage is TRBV18 and J usage is TRBJ2-5, with 11 nucleotides matching TRBD2. With 3 bases clipped from V and 0 bases from J, the junction kept 3 bases outside the gene matches. Germline-derived CDR1 and CDR2 are KGHSH and LQKENI. The CDR3 length is 16 residues. DNA of the CDR3: TGTGCCAGCTCACCTCTAGCGGGGGGAAACCAAGAGACCCAGTACTTC. Translating gives CASSPLAGGNQETQYF.

V usage is TRBV7-9 and J usage is TRBJ2-3, with unresolved D. The V gene's germline CDR1 is SEHNR and CDR2 FQNEAQ (reference sequence). The CDR3 runs 14 residues. Trimming took 1 base from V and 14 from J, leaving 19 bases between them. The CDR3 DNA follows: TGTGCCAGCAGCTTAGTGGGCAGTCTGACGAGACCGTATTTT. It yields the protein CASSLVGSLTRPYF. Using reference TRBV7-9 and TRBJ2-3 for the parts outside the CDR3, the full variable domain is DTGVSQNPRHKITKRGQNVTFRCDPISEHNRLYWYRQTLGQGPEFLTYFQNEAQLEKSRLLSDRFSAERPKGSFSTLEIQRTEQGDSAMYLCASSLVGSLTRPYFGPGTRLTVL.

This clone was counted only a few times. V usage is TRBV5-4 and J usage is TRBJ2-7; 8 positions agree with TRBD2. The CDR3 runs to 15 residues. Germline V lookup: CDR1 SGHNT, CDR2 YYREEE (reference sequence). Unmatched junction bases numbered 12, after V lost 3 bases and J lost 7 bases. The CDR3 region has the DNA TGTGCCAGCAGCTCCTACGGGGGGGGGTCCGTAGAGCAGTACGTC. It codes for CASSSYGGGSVEQYV.

The table lists this clone with a count of one. The chain's CDR3 is CASSLGQKDEQYF. In DNA form, the CDR3 reads TGTGCCAGCAGCTTAGGACAGAAGGACGAGCAGTACTTC. The chain carries TRBV13 and TRBJ2-7; D gene unclear. The germline gives CDR1 PRHDT, CDR2 FYEKMQ (reference sequence). This CDR3 contains 13 residues. The ends were cut back, 0 bases at V and 5 bases at J, with 8 bases in the middle.

This clone was seen a single time. The genes are TRBV14 and TRBJ2-5; D remains ambiguous. Germline V lookup: CDR1 SGHDN, CDR2 FVKESK. The CDR3 length is 14 residues. Trimming cost V 1 base and J 7 bases, with 13 bases left between them. The CDR3 here is CASSQGSLLGTQYF. CDR3 sequence (DNA): TGTGCCAGCAGCCAAGGATCACTTCTTGGGACCCAGTACTTC.

Comments on this clone: Additional DNA sequences in this sample encode the identical CDR3. This chain joins TRBV6-2 or TRBV6-3 and TRBJ2-1, with no clear D. Germline V gives CDR1 MNHEY, CDR2 SVGEGT. V lost 6 bases and J 4 bases, leaving 10 bases between the germline ends. CDR3 length: 13 residues. CDR3 in amino acids: CASSFDSYNEQFF. The CDR3 DNA follows: TGTGCCAGCAGCTTTGACTCATACAATGAGCAGTTCTTC.

This chain links TRBV5-1 with TRBJ2-3, with 7 bases fitting TRBD1. The V and J ends lost 3 bases and 3 bases, in that order; junction bases with no gene match: 10. Germline V gene data show CDR1 as SGHRS and CDR2 as YFSETQ. CDR3 length: 16 residues. In DNA, the CDR3 is TGCGCCAGCAGCTCTGGACAGGCCTTGGGAACAGATACGCAGTATTTT. Amino acids: CASSSGQALGTDTQYF.

The chain has TRBV5-6 and TRBJ1-4, with TRBD1 matching 10 bases. The V segment lost 0 bases and the J segment 8 bases; nucleotides outside the gene matches: 4. The CDR3 has 15 residues. Germline V lookup: CDR1 SGHDT, CDR2 YYEEEE. The CDR3 sequence is CASSLVATGGEKLFF. CDR3 DNA: TGTGCCAGCAGCTTGGTCGCGACAGGGGGCGAAAAACTGTTTTTT.

The chain uses TRBV4-2 and TRBJ1-2; no clear D gene. The CDR3 extends over 15 amino acids. CDR1 is LGHNA, CDR2 YNFKEQ, per germline. The V and J ends lost 0 bases and 0 bases respectively, with 8 bases between them. In nucleotides, the CDR3 is TGTGCCAGCAGCCAAGATGCAGAAGCTAACTATGGCTACACCTTC. Its translation: CASSQDAEANYGYTF.

The chain uses TRBV6-5 and TRBJ2-5; D may match TRBD1 or TRBD2 (5 bases each). Trimming removed 0 bases from V and 2 bases from J, with 7 bases in between. The CDR3 covers 14 residues. Germline V gives CDR1 MNHEY, CDR2 SVGAGI. CDR3 in amino acids: CASSYSGPQETQYF. As DNA, the CDR3 is TGTGCCAGCAGTTACTCGGGACCGCAAGAGACCCAGTACTTC.

The chain recombines TRBV7-3 with TRBJ2-1; 11 bases line up with TRBD2. This CDR3 is 15 amino acids long. Trimming removed 5 bases from V and 4 bases from J; junction bases left unmatched: 4. Germline V gene data show CDR1 as SGHTA and CDR2 as FQGTGA. The CDR3 loop reads CASSILAGEYNEQFF. The CDR3 bases are TGTGCCAGCAGCATACTAGCGGGGGAATACAATGAGCAGTTCTTC.

The chain joins TRBV30 to TRBJ2-7; the match to TRBD2 covers 7 bases. The CDR3 runs to 15 residues. The ends lost 0 bases at V and 7 bases at J; junction bases unmatched: 12. Germline V gene sequence: CDR1 GTSNPN, CDR2 SVGIG (reference sequence). CDR3 in amino acids: CAWSVTGGYLSEQYF. The CDR3 DNA reads TGTGCCTGGAGTGTAACCGGGGGGTACCTCTCGGAGCAGTACTTC.

This chain links TRBV28 with TRBJ1-6; D remains unclear. The CDR3 spans 12 residues. The germline V gene encodes CDR1 MDHEN and CDR2 SYDVKM. Trimming stripped 5 bases from V and 9 bases from J, with 8 bases between. CDR3 residues: CASSTVTSPLHF. As DNA, the CDR3 is TGTGCCAGCAGTACCGTTACTTCACCCCTCCACTTT.

This sequence joins TRBV25-1 and TRBJ1-2, with 8 bases identical to TRBD1. The J segment lost 2 bases and the V segment lost 7 bases, leaving 3 bases of the junction unmatched. Germline values: CDR1 MGHDK, CDR2 SYGVNS. CDR3 length: 13 residues. The CDR3 nucleotides are TGTGCCAGCACTGGACAGGGAAACTATGGCTACACCTTC. Protein sequence: CASTGQGNYGYTF.